The source of this TCR beta chain is a study of T cell responses to AZD1222 COVID-19 vaccine. Study results and limitations: Regions 160-218 and 743-854 held dominance among vaccine-associated CD4 TCRs, which spanned spike. Females made up more of the donors, who were largely white British, and clonal diversity may have come out too low. Seropositive status at baseline applied to only five to seven AZD1222 recipients. Of spike-specific TCRs, nearly half reportedly target regions left unmutated in variants.

The data were produced by immunoSEQ multiplex PCR, yet TCRdb's version contains in-frame clones alone and is incomplete. The repertoire holds some 130,000 clones, with about 91% as singletons. Turning to this clone: The antigen remains unidentified.

This sequence was found in an adult who received the AZD1222 COVID-19 vaccine. Sequenced here: peripheral blood, sampled 28 days after the second AZD1222 dose.

CDR3 protein: CAISDRDKRGHNEQYF. As DNA, the CDR3 is TGTGCCATCAGTGATCGTGACAAGCGGGGGCACAACGAGCAGTACTTC. The chain combines TRBV10-3 with TRBJ2-7; 8 positions match TRBD2. The CDR3 sequence is 16 residues long. Germline lookup yields CDR1 ENHRY and CDR2 SYGVKD. Trimming took 3 bases from V and 5 from J; bases not matched to a gene: 12.